This is a list of T cell receptor beta chains from one sample in a study of identical twins. From the 5' RACE reads, TCRdb called clonotypes with MiXCR, one entry per CDR3 protein. This table has about 520,000 distinct CDR3 sequences, under 25% appearing once. The same data also went into a second study, on T cells expressing NK-cell markers.

Material: CD4+ T cells sorted from blood. These receptors all stem from a woman between 18 and 30 years old in good health. The CDR3 runs from the conserved cysteine through the conserved F or W. The D gene is left open where the match is weak.

D gene: NA
V gene: TRBV7-8
J gene: TRBJ1-4
CDR3 protein: CASSLGDGNLQKLFF

D gene: TRBD1
V gene: TRBV6-1
J gene: TRBJ1-2
CDR3 protein: CASRLRDRAYGYTF

D gene: TRBD1
V gene: TRBV7-9
J gene: TRBJ2-2
CDR3 protein: CASSPRDRVGTGELFF

D gene: TRBD2
V gene: TRBV10-3
J gene: TRBJ2-3
CDR3 protein: CAISESRGGPIDTQYF

D gene: NA
V gene: TRBV20-1
J gene: TRBJ2-7
CDR3 protein: CSAGTTSYEQYF

D gene: NA
V gene: TRBV6-2/TRBV6-3
J gene: TRBJ1-2
CDR3 protein: CASSYRDPEGYTF

D gene: TRBD1
V gene: TRBV20-1
J gene: TRBJ2-3
CDR3 protein: CSARSVQGAQTDTQYF

D gene: TRBD1
V gene: TRBV7-2
J gene: TRBJ2-1
CDR3 protein: CASSPPGQIYNEQFF

D gene: TRBD1
V gene: TRBV7-2
J gene: TRBJ2-5
CDR3 protein: CASSVTGGRETQYF

D gene: TRBD2
V gene: TRBV20-1
J gene: TRBJ2-3
CDR3 protein: CSASRTSGHTDTQYF

D gene: NA
V gene: TRBV29-1
J gene: TRBJ1-1
CDR3 protein: CSVGDQGYGAFF

D gene: TRBD1
V gene: TRBV20-1
J gene: TRBJ2-7
CDR3 protein: CSASWGTGEYEQYF

D gene: TRBD2
V gene: TRBV10-3
J gene: TRBJ2-2
CDR3 protein: CATDPAGGRYTGELFF

D gene: NA
V gene: TRBV5-8
J gene: TRBJ1-1
CDR3 protein: CASSINSGGNTEAFF

D gene: TRBD2
V gene: TRBV6-5
J gene: TRBJ2-7
CDR3 protein: CASSYSSGGIYEQYF

D gene: NA
V gene: TRBV6-2/TRBV6-3
J gene: TRBJ1-4
CDR3 protein: CASSYRSIAGEKLFF

D gene: TRBD1
V gene: TRBV18
J gene: TRBJ2-7
CDR3 protein: CASSPRSGTGFYEQYF

D gene: NA
V gene: TRBV12-3/TRBV12-4
J gene: TRBJ2-3
CDR3 protein: CASSPLSGYTDTQYF

D gene: NA
V gene: TRBV18
J gene: TRBJ2-7
CDR3 protein: CASSPRSGSSYEQYF

D gene: NA
V gene: TRBV6-5
J gene: TRBJ1-2
CDR3 protein: CASSSDRFPYGYTF

D gene: NA
V gene: TRBV2
J gene: TRBJ1-2
CDR3 protein: CASSGRTSINYGYTF

D gene: NA
V gene: TRBV6-1
J gene: TRBJ2-7
CDR3 protein: CASSRSIEGGGEQYF

D gene: NA
V gene: TRBV5-1
J gene: TRBJ1-1
CDR3 protein: CASSLVYQNTEAFF

D gene: NA
V gene: TRBV4-3
J gene: TRBJ2-2
CDR3 protein: CASSQDWGMGNWLFF

D gene: NA
V gene: TRBV7-9
J gene: TRBJ2-1
CDR3 protein: CASSRGLGSSSLQFF

D gene: NA
V gene: TRBV30
J gene: TRBJ1-1
CDR3 protein: CAWSGLAMNTEAFF

D gene: TRBD2
V gene: TRBV20-1
J gene: TRBJ2-1
CDR3 protein: CRPARGAYNEQFF

D gene: NA
V gene: TRBV7-2
J gene: TRBJ2-1
CDR3 protein: CASRSHGTPYNEQFF

D gene: TRBD1
V gene: TRBV4-1
J gene: TRBJ2-3
CDR3 protein: CASSPGQGAFADTQYF

D gene: TRBD1
V gene: TRBV6-6
J gene: TRBJ1-2
CDR3 protein: CASTPTGKDGYTF

D gene: NA
V gene: TRBV6-2/TRBV6-3
J gene: TRBJ1-6
CDR3 protein: CASNPGYNSPLHF

D gene: TRBD1
V gene: TRBV20-1
J gene: TRBJ2-7
CDR3 protein: CSARVATGQEKEQYF

D gene: TRBD1
V gene: TRBV5-1
J gene: TRBJ2-3
CDR3 protein: CASSPGTASSTDTQYF

D gene: NA
V gene: TRBV29-1
J gene: TRBJ2-1
CDR3 protein: CSVPRLSWDEQFF

D gene: NA
V gene: TRBV2
J gene: TRBJ2-7
CDR3 protein: CASSPAGQTYEQYF

D gene: TRBD2
V gene: TRBV4-3
J gene: TRBJ2-6
CDR3 protein: CASTPAGGTGANVLTF

D gene: NA
V gene: TRBV5-4
J gene: TRBJ2-3
CDR3 protein: CASSSGGNEYTQYF

D gene: NA
V gene: TRBV3-1
J gene: TRBJ1-2
CDR3 protein: CASSQYLQGGYTF

D gene: NA
V gene: TRBV10-3
J gene: TRBJ2-7
CDR3 protein: CAISETGTYEQYF

D gene: NA
V gene: TRBV6-1
J gene: TRBJ1-5
CDR3 protein: CASSVGGQSQPQHF

D gene: NA
V gene: TRBV12-2
J gene: TRBJ1-5
CDR3 protein: CASLLRDSNQPQHF